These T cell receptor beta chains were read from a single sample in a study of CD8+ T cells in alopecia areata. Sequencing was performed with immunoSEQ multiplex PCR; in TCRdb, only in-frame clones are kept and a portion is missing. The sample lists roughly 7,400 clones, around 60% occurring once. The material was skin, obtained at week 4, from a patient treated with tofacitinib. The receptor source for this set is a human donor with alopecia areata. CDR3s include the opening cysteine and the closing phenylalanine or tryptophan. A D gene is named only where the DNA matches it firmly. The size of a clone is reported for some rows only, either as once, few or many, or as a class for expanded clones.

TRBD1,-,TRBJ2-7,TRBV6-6,CASSSPGQGFAYEQYF,TGTGCCAGCAGTTCCCCGGGACAGGGGTTCGCCTACGAGCAGTACTTC
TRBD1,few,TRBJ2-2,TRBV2,CASRGEWTGRTGELFF,TGTGCCAGCAGGGGGGAATGGACAGGGCGAACCGGGGAGCTGTTTTTT
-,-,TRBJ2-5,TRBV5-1,CASSGGPYQETQYF,TGCGCCAGCAGCGGGGGACCATACCAAGAGACCCAGTACTTC
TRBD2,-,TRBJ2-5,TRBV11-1,CASRRGGARQETQYF,TGTGCCAGCCGCCGCGGGGGGGCGAGGCAAGAGACCCAGTACTTC
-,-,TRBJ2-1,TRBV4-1,CASSQEFFTGLAKASDNEQFF,TGCGCCAGCAGCCAAGAATTCTTTACCGGGCTGGCAAAAGCGTCGGACAATGAGCAGTTCTTC
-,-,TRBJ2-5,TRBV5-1,CASKRGGLQETQYF,TGCGCCAGCAAGAGGGGCGGTCTCCAAGAGACCCAGTACTTC
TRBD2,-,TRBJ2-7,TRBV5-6,CASSSSGTTTSYEQYF,TGTGCCAGCAGCTCCTCCGGGACTACCACCTCCTACGAGCAGTACTTC
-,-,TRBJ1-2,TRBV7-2,CASSLHRAGGYGYTF,TGCGCCAGCAGCTTACACCGGGCCGGGGGTTATGGCTACACCTTC
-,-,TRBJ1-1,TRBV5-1,CASSLGVNTEAFF,TGCGCCAGCAGCTTGGGGGTTAACACTGAAGCTTTCTTT
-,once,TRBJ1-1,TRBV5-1,CASTKYRGRAEAFF,TGCGCCAGCACCAAATACCGGGGGAGGGCTGAAGCTTTCTTT
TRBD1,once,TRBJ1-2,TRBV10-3,CAISESRGRDYGYTF,TGTGCCATCAGTGAGTCCAGGGGGCGCGACTATGGCTACACCTTC
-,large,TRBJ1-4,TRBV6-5,CASSLSAALGEKLFF,TGTGCCAGCAGTTTATCAGCAGCCCTGGGTGAAAAACTGTTTTTT
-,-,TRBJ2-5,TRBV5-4,CASSLTGQHETQYF,TGTGCCAGCAGCTTGACAGGACAGCACGAGACCCAGTACTTC
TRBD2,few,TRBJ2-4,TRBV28,CASSLAGEQNIQYF,TGTGCCAGCAGTTTAGCGGGAGAGCAAAACATTCAGTACTTC
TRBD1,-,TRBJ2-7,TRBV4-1,CASSRHGQVSYEQYF,TGCGCCAGCAGCCGCCACGGACAGGTTTCCTACGAGCAGTACTTC
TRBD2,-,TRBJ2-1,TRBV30,CAWSDSGNNEQFF,TGTGCCTGGAGTGATAGCGGGAACAATGAGCAGTTCTTC
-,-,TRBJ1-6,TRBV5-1,CASSLFTDSPLHF,TGCGCCAGCAGCTTGTTTACGGATTCACCCCTCCACTTT
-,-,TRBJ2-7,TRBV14,CASSQDSMAGFILGDEQYF,TGTGCCAGCAGCCAAGATAGTATGGCAGGCTTTATCTTAGGTGACGAGCAGTACTTC
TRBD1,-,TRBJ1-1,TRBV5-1,CASSLMQGAIEAFF,TGCGCCAGCAGCTTGATGCAGGGGGCTATTGAAGCTTTCTTT
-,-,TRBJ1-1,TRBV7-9,CASSSVSRNTEAFF,TGTGCCAGCAGCTCAGTCTCAAGAAACACTGAAGCTTTCTTT
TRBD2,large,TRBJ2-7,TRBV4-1,CASSLASGSTYEQYF,TGCGCCAGCAGCCTAGCTAGCGGGTCGACCTACGAGCAGTACTTC
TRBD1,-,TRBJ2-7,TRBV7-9,CASSRTGGSYEQYF,TGTGCCAGCAGCCGGACAGGAGGTTCCTACGAGCAGTACTTC
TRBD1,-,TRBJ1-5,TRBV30,CAWSGSGRGNNQPQHF,TGTGCCTGGAGTGGGTCGGGCAGGGGGAACAATCAGCCCCAGCATTTT
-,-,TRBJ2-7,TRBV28,CASMEKLKQYF,TGTGCCAGCATGGAGAAATTAAAGCAGTACTTC
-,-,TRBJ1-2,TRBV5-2,CASNPFGEVRKTYGYTF,TGTGCCAGCAACCCCTTTGGAGAGGTACGAAAGACCTATGGCTACACCTTC
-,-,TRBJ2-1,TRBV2,CASSRGRESYNEQFF,TGTGCCAGCTCGAGGGGAAGGGAATCCTACAATGAGCAGTTCTTC
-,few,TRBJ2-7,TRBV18,CASSGTAGEQYF,TGTGCCAGCTCAGGGACTGCGGGCGAGCAGTACTTC
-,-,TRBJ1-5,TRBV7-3,CASSLFKGPSYSNQPQHF,TGTGCCAGCAGCTTATTCAAGGGGCCATCTTATAGCAATCAGCCCCAGCATTTT
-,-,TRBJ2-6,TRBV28,CASSLWGTGSGANVLTF,TGTGCCAGCAGTTTGTGGGGTACAGGGTCCGGGGCCAACGTCCTGACTTTC
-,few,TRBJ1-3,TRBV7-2,CASSLGRVGNTIYF,TGTGCCAGCAGCTTAGGCAGGGTTGGAAACACCATATATTTT
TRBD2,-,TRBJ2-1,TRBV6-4,CASSETSGKDDEQFF,TGTGCCAGCAGTGAGACTAGCGGGAAAGATGATGAGCAGTTCTTC
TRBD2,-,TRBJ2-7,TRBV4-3,CASSQFVLAGIYEQYF,TGCGCCAGCAGCCAATTTGTGCTAGCGGGGATCTACGAGCAGTACTTC
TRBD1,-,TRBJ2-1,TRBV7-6,CASSFRDSDNEQFF,TGTGCCAGCAGCTTCCGGGACAGTGACAATGAGCAGTTCTTC
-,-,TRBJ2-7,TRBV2,CASTVSYEQYF,TGTGCCAGCACAGTATCCTACGAGCAGTACTTC
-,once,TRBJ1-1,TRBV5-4,CASSLTPEADTEAFF,TGTGCCAGCAGCTTGACTCCAGAGGCGGACACTGAAGCTTTCTTT
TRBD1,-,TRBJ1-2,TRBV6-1,CASRGQSRGYTF,TGTGCCAGCAGGGGACAGTCCAGGGGCTACACCTTC